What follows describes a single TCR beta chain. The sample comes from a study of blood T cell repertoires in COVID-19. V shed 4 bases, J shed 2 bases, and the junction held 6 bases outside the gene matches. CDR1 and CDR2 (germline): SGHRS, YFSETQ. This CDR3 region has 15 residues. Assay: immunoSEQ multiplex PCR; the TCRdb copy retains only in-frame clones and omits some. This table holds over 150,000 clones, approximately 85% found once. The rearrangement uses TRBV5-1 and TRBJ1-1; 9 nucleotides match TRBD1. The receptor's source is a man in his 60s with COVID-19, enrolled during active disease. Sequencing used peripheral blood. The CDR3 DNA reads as TGCGCCAGCAGCGCGGGACAGGGACTAAACACTGAAGCTTTCTTT. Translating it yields CASSAGQGLNTEAFF.